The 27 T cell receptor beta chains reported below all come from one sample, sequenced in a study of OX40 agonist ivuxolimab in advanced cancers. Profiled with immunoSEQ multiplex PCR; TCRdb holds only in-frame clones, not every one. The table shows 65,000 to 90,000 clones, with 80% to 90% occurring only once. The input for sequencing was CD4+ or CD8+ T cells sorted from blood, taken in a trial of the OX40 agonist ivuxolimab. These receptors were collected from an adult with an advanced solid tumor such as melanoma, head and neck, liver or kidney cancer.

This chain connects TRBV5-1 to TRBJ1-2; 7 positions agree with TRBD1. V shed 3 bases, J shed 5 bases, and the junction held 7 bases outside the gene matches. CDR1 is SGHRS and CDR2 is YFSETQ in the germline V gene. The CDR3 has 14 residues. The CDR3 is CASSSAGGNYGYTF. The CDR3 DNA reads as TGCGCCAGCAGCTCGGCAGGGGGAAATTATGGCTACACCTTC. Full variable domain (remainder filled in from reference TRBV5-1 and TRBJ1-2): KAGVTQTPRYLIKTRGQQVTLSCSPISGHRSVSWYQQTPGQGLQFLFEYFSETQRNKGNFPGRFSGRQFSNSRSEMNVSTLELGDSALYLCASSSAGGNYGYTFGSGTRLTVV.

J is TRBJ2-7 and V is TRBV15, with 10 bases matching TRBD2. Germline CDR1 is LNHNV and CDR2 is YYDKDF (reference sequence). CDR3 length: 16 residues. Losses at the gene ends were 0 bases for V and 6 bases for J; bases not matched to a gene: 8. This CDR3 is CATSRDSRTSGREQYF. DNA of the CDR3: TGTGCCACCAGCAGAGACTCGCGGACTAGCGGACGCGAGCAGTACTTC. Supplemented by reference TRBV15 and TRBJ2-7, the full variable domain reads DAMVIQNPRYQVTQFGKPVTLSCSQTLNHNVMYWYQQKSSQAPKLLFHYYDKDFNNEADTPDNFQSRRPNTSFCFLDIRSPGLGDTAMYLCATSRDSRTSGREQYFGPGTRLTVT.

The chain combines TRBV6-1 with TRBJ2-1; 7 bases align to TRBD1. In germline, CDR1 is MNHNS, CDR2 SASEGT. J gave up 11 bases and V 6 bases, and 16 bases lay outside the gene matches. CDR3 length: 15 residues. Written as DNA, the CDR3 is TGTGCCAGCAGGAACAGGGGCGATCCTACAATGAAGCAGTTCTTC. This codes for CASRNRGDPTMKQFF.

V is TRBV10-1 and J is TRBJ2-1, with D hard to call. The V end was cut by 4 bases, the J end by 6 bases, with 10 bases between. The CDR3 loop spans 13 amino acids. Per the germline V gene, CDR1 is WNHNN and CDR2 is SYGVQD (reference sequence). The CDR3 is CASSGNLGNEQFF. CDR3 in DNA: TGCGCCAGCAGTGGGAACCTCGGCAATGAGCAGTTCTTC.

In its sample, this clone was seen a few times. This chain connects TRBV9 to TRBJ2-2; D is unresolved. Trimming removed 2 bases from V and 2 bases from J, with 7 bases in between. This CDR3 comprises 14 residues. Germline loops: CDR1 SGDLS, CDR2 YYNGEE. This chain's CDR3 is CASSVTSNTGELFF. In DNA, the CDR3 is TGTGCCAGCAGCGTGACTTCAAACACCGGGGAGCTGTTTTTT.

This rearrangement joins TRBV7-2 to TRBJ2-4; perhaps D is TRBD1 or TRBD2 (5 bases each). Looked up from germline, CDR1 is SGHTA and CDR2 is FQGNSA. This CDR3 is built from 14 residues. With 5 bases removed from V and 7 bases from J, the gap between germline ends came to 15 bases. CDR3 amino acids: CASSPSGGTNIQYF. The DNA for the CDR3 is TGTGCCAGCAGCCCATCTGGGGGTACCAACATTCAGTACTTC.

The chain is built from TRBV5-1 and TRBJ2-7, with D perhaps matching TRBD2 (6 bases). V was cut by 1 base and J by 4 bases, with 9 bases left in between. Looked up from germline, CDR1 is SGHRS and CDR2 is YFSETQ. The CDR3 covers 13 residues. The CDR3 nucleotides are TGCGCCAGCAGCTTGCGCGGGGCATACGAGCAGTACTTC. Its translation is CASSLRGAYEQYF.

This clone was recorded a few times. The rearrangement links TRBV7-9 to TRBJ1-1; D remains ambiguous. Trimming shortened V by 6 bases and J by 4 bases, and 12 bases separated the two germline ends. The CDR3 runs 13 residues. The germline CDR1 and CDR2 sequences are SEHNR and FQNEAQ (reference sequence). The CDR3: CASRASVPTEAFF. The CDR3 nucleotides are TGTGCCAGCAGGGCTTCGGTCCCCACTGAAGCTTTCTTT.

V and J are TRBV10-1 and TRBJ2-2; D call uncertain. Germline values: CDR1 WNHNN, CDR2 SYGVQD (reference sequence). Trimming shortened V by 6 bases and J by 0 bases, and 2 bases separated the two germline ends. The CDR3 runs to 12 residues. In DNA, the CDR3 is TGCGCCAGCAGACCGAACACCGGGGAGCTGTTTTTT. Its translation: CASRPNTGELFF.

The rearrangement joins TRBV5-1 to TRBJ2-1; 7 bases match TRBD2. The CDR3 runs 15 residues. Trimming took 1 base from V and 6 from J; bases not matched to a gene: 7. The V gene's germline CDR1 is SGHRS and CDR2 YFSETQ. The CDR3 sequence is CASSLSGGVFNEQFF. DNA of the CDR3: TGCGCCAGCAGCTTGTCGGGGGGAGTATTCAATGAGCAGTTCTTC.

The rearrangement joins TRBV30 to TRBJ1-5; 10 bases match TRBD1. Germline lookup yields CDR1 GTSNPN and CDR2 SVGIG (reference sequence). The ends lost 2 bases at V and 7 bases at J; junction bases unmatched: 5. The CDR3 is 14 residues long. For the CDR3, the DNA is TGTGCCTGGAGTCGGGACAGGGGTGGACAGCCCCAGCATTTT. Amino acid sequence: CAWSRDRGGQPQHF. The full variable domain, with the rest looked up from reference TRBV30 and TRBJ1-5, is SQTIHQWPATLVQPVGSPLSLECTVEGTSNPNLYWYRQAAGRGLQLLFYSVGIGQISSEVPQNLSASRPQDRQFILSSKKLLLSDSGFYLCAWSRDRGGQPQHFGDGTRLSIL.

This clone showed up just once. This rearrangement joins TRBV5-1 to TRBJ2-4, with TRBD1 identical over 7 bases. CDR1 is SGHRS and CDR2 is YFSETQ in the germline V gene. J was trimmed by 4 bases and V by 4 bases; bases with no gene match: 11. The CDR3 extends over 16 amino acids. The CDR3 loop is CASSPSGQGVKNIQYF. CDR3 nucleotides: TGCGCCAGCAGCCCCTCGGGGCAGGGGGTTAAAAACATTCAGTACTTC.

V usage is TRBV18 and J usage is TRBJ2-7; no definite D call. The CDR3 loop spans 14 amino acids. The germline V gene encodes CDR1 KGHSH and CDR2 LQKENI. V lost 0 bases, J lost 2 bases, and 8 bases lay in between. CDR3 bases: TGTGCCAGCTCACCACCCGGTACGACCTACGAGCAGTACTTC. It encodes CASSPPGTTYEQYF.

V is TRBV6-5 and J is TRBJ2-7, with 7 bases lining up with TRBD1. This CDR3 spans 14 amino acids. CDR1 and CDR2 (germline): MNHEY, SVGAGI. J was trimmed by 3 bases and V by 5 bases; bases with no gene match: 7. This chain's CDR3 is CASSVGQANYEQYF. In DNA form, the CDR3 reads TGTGCCAGCAGTGTCGGACAGGCCAACTACGAGCAGTACTTC.

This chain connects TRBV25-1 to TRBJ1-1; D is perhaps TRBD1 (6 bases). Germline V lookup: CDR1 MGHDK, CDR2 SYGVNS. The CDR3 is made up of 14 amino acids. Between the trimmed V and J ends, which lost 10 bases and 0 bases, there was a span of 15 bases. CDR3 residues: CANMGGQLNTEAFF. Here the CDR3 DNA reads TGTGCCAACATGGGGGGGCAGTTGAACACTGAAGCTTTCTTT. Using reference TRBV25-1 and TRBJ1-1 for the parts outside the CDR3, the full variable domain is EADIYQTPRYLVIGTGKKITLECSQTMGHDKMYWYQQDPGMELHLIHYSYGVNSTEKGDLSSESTVSRIRTEHFPLTLESARPSHTSQYLCANMGGQLNTEAFFGQGTRLTVV.

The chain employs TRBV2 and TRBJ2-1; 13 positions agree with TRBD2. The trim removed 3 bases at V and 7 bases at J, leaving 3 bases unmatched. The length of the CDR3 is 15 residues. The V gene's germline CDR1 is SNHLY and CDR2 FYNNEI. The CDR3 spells CASSERTSGGNEQFF. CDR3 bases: TGTGCCAGCAGTGAGCGGACTAGCGGGGGAAATGAGCAGTTCTTC.

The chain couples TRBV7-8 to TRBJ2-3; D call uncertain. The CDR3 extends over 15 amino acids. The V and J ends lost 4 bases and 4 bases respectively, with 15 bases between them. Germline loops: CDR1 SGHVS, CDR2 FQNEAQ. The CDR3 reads CASSSTTVGADTQYF. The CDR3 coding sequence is TGTGCCAGCAGCTCTACAACTGTTGGGGCAGATACGCAGTATTTT.

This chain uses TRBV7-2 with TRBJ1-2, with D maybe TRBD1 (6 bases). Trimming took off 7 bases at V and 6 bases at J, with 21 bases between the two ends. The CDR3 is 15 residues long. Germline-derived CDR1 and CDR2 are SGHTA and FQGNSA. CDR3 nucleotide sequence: TGTGCCAGCAACTTTATTGGACAGATGGGTAATGGCTACACCTTC. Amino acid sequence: CASNFIGQMGNGYTF.

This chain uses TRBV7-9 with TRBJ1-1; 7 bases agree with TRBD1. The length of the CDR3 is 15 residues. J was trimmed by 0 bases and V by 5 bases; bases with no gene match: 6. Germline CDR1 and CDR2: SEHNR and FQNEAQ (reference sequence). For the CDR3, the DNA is TGTGCCAGCAGCCCCTGGGACAGCTTGAACACTGAAGCTTTCTTT. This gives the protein CASSPWDSLNTEAFF.

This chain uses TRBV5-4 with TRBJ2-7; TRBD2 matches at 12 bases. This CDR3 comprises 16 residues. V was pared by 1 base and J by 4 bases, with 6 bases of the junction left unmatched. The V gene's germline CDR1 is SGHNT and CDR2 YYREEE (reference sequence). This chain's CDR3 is CASSLRTSGISYEQYF. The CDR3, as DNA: TGTGCCAGCAGCTTGAGGACTAGCGGGATCAGTTACGAGCAGTACTTC.

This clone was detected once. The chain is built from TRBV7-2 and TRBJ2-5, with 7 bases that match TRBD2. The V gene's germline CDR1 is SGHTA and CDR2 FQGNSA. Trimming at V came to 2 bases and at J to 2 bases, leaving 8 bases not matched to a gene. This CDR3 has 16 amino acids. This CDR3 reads CASSLRVLASQETQYF. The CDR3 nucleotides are TGTGCCAGCAGCTTAAGGGTACTAGCGTCACAAGAGACCCAGTACTTC. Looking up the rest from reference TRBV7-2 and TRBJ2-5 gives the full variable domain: GAGVSQSPSNKVTEKGKDVELRCDPISGHTALYWYRQSLGQGLEFLIYFQGNSAPDKSGLPSDRFSAERTGGSVSTLTIQRTQQEDSAVYLCASSLRVLASQETQYFGPGTRLLVL.

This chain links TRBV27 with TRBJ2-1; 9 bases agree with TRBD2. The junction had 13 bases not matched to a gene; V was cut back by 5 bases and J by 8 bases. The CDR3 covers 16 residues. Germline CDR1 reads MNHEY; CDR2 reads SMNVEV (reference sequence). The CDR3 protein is CASSSSPGLAKDEQFF. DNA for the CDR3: TGTGCCAGCAGTAGTTCTCCCGGACTAGCGAAGGATGAGCAGTTCTTC.

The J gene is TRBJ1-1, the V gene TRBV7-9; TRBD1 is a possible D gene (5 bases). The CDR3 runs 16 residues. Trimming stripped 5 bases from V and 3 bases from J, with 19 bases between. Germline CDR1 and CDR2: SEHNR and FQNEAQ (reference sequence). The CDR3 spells CASSVPRARWDTEAFF. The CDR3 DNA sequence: TGTGCCAGCAGCGTACCCAGGGCCCGGTGGGACACTGAAGCTTTCTTT. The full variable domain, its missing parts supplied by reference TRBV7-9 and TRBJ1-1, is DTGVSQNPRHKITKRGQNVTFRCDPISEHNRLYWYRQTLGQGPEFLTYFQNEAQLEKSRLLSDRFSAERPKGSFSTLEIQRTEQGDSAMYLCASSVPRARWDTEAFFGQGTRLTVV.

The CDR3 coding sequence is TGTGCCAGCAGCTTAGGATCTGTGGAAGAGACCCAGTACTTC. It encodes CASSLGSVEETQYF. V gene TRBV7-9 combines with J gene TRBJ2-5; unclear D gene. With 1 base removed from V and 3 bases from J, the gap between germline ends came to 9 bases. This CDR3 spans 14 amino acids. Germline-derived CDR1 and CDR2 are SEHNR and FQNEAQ (reference sequence).

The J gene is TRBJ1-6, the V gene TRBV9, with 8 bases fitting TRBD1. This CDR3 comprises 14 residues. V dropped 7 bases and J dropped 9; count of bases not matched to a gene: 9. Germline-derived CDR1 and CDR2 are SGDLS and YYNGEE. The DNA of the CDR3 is TGTGCCAGCGGCCCCGGACAGGGTCGTTCACCCCTCCACTTT. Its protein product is CASGPGQGRSPLHF.

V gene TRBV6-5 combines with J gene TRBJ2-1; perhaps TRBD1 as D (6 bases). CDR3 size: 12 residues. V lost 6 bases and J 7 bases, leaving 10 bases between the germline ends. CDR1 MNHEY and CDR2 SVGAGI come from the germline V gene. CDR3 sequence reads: CASSPQGNEQFF. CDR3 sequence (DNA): TGTGCCAGCAGCCCTCAGGGGAATGAGCAGTTCTTC.

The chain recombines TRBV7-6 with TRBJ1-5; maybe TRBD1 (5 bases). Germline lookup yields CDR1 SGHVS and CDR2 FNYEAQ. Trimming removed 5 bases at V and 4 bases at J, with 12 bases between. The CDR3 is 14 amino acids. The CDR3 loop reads CASSAGTVNQPQHF. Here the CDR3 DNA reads TGTGCCAGCAGCGCTGGGACGGTGAATCAGCCCCAGCATTTT.